The sequence of this TCR beta chain was determined in a study of post-analysis software for immune sequencing data (dated by TCRdb to about 2015). Looking at the study overall: The recorded disease courses included relapsing-remitting, secondary progressive and progressive-relapsing multiple sclerosis, and some patients had no subtype annotation. A subset of samples was prepared in parallel using single-end sample barcoding, then pooled and co-amplified after Illumina adapter ligation. Patient repertoires were compared against around 10 previously published healthy control repertoires from donors aged 6 to 25 years. Overall results and qualifications from the work: The multiple sclerosis patient group was slightly younger than the control group. Four or five TRBV segments, including TRBV5-6, TRBV5-1 and TRBV20-1, were significantly more frequent in patients than controls. Normalized Chao1 diversity was significantly lower in multiple sclerosis patients than controls, suggesting substantial peripheral T-cell clonal expansion. Direct clustering with F measure revealed strong co-clustering of samples prepared in the same batch, which led to a batch-effect correction.

To demonstrate the VDJtools post-analysis software, the study profiled TCR beta repertoires from the peripheral blood of approximately twelve young patients with multiple sclerosis. Multiple sclerosis patients were children and adolescents aged 6 to 15 years. About this clonotype: Its antigen is currently not known. Per-base quality was not reported, and no clone a single base away is much larger than it.

CDR1 and CDR2 are drawn from the germline V gene (reference sequence): DFQATT, SNEGSKA. The CDR3 spans 12 residues, from the cysteine through the phenylalanine. The retained sequence is limited to the CDR3, 36 bases, with the frame set at the first base. Trimming at the junction amounts to 5 bases on V and 0 bases on J, and the germline ends lie 6 bases apart. Library preparation used PCR. The data were produced on an Illumina HiSeq 2500. To reduce PCR and sequencing biases, unique molecular identifiers were built into the TCR beta cDNA libraries. Some 500,000 cDNA molecules were obtained for every 1 to 10 million input T cells, so each molecule roughly corresponded to one T cell. The patient libraries were prepared and sequenced using the same protocol as the earlier healthy control dataset. Within a given batch, samples were prepared together, multiplexed and sequenced on the same HiSeq lane. From the authors' description of their analysis: MIGEC was used to process the raw barcoded reads, and molecular identifier groups with only a single read were discarded before consensus assembly and CDR3 extraction. Clonotype tables were post-analysed with VDJtools, and diversity was normalized by down-sampling all datasets to the smallest sample size. Repertoire overlap clustering matched CDR3 amino acid but not nucleotide sequences to correct batch-related cross-sample contamination. TCRdb trimmed the raw reads at Q25, called clones with MiXCR and kept productive beta chains. Duplicate CDR3 protein sequences are folded into a single record with the most common DNA and genes. The V and J calls, along with clone size, are taken from TCRdb and not from the paper's own processing. In this sample the table shows about 820,000 distinct CDR3 sequences, approximately 53% of which occur a single time. The ten most abundant clones make up approximately 4.4% of the sample.

The origin of this receptor is a girl aged 10 to 17 with multiple sclerosis. Sequencing used blood. The chain joins TRBV20-1 to TRBJ2-3; no D segment can be confidently identified. The CDR3 corresponds to CSACPSTDTQYF. The DNA is as follows: TGCAGTGCTTGCCCGAGCACAGATACGCAGTATTTT.